This TCR beta chain emerged from a study of beta chain features in type 1 diabetes. Study-level points and caveats: TCRB CDR3s were moderately but significantly shorter in Type 1 diabetes patients in all four CD4+ subsets.

This CDR3 has 14 residues. Germline CDR1 LNHDA, CDR2 SQIVND (reference sequence). V lost 7 bases, J lost 1 base, and 13 bases lay in between. What was sequenced were expressed TCRB transcripts, since all of the isolated RNA had been reverse transcribed. Clones were read by immunoSEQ multiplex PCR, and TCRdb kept only the in-frame ones, dropping some. There are roughly 330,000 clones in the sample; roughly 12% occur only once, and approximately 0.016% lies in the top ten. In its sample, this clone was seen a few times. Its antigen is undetermined. Central memory, naive, regulatory and stem cell-like memory CD4+ cells were sorted by CD45RO/CCR7/CD25/CD127/CD95/CD27.

V usage is TRBV19 and J usage is TRBJ1-2; possible D gene TRBD1, 6 bases. The receptor's source is a woman younger than 30 with type 1 diabetes. Specimen: naive CD4+ T cells from blood. CDR3 amino acids: CASKGVYGNYGYTF. CDR3 sequence (DNA): TGTGCCAGTAAGGGGGTCTATGGTAACTATGGCTACACCTTC.